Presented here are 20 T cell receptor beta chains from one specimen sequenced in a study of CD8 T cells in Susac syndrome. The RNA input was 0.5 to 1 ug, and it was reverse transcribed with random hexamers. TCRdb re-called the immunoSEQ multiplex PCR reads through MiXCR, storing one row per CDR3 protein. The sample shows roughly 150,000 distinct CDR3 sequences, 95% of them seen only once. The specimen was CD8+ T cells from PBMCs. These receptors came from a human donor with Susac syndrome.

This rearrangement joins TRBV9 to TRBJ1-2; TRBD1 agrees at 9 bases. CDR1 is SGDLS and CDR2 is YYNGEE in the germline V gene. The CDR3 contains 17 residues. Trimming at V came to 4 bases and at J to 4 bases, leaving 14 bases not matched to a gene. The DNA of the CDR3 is TGTGCCAGCAGCTCCTCGAAATCGGGACAGGGCAGCTATGGCTACACCTTC. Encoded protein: CASSSSKSGQGSYGYTF.

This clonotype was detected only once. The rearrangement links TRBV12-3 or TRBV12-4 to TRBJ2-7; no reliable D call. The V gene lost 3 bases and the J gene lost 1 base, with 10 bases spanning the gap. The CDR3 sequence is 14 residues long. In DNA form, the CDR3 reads TGTGCCAGCAGTTTGGTACACTCTTCCTACGAGCAGTACTTC. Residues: CASSLVHSSYEQYF.

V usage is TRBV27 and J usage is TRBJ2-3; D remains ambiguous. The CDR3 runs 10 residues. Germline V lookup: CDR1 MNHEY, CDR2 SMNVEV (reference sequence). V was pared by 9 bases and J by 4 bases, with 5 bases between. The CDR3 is CARNPDTQYF. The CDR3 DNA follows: TGTGCCAGGAACCCAGATACGCAGTATTTT.

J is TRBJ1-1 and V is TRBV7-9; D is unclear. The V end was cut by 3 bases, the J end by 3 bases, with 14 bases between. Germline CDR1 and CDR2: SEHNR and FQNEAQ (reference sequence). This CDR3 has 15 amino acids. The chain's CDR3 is CASSFLPGSHTEAFF. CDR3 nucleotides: TGTGCCAGCAGCTTCTTGCCCGGGTCGCACACTGAAGCTTTCTTT.

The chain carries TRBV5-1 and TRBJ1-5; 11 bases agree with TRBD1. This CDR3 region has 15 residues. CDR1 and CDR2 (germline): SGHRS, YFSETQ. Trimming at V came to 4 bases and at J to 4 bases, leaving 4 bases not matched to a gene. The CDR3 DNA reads TGCGCCAGCAGCACCGGGACAGGGGGAAATCAGCCCCAGCATTTT. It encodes CASSTGTGGNQPQHF.

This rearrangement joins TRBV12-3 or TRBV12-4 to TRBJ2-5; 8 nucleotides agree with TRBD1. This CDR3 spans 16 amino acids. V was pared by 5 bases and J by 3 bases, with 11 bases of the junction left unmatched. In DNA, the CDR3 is TGTGCCAGCAGTCCCTACGGACAGGGTGATAAAGAGACCCAGTACTTC. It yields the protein CASSPYGQGDKETQYF.

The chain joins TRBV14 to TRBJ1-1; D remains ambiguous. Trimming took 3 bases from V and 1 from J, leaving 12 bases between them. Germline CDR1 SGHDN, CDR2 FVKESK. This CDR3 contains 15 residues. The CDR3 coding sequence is TGTGCCAGCAGCCAGGATGTGAAAAGGAACACTGAAGCTTTCTTT. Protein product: CASSQDVKRNTEAFF.

CDR3 nucleotide sequence: TGTGCCAGCAGTTTAGTATTAGGGGACAGGGGAGCATATGGCTACACCTTC. Translated: CASSLVLGDRGAYGYTF. V is TRBV12-3 or TRBV12-4 and J is TRBJ1-2; 10 nucleotides align to TRBD1. CDR3 length: 17 amino acids. Germline trimming cut 1 base from V and 5 bases from J; bases unmatched to any gene: 10.

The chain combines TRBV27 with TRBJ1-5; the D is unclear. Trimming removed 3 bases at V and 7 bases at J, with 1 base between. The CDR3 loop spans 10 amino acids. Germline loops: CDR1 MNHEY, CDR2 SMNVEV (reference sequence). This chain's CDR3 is CASSFQPQHF. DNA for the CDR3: TGTGCCAGCAGTTTCCAGCCCCAGCATTTT.

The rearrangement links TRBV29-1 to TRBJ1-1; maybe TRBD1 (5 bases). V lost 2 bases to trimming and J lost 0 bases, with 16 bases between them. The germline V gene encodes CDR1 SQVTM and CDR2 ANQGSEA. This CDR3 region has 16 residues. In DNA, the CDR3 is TGCAGCGTTGAATCCCTGGGAGGGGATCTGAACACTGAAGCTTTCTTT. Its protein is CSVESLGGDLNTEAFF.

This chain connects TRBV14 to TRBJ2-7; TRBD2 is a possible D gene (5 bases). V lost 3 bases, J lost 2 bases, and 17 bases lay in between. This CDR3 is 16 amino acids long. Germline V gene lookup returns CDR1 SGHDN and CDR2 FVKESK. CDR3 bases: TGTGCCAGCAGCCATGGCGCCAGCGGTTCCCCCTACGAGCAGTACTTC. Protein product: CASSHGASGSPYEQYF.

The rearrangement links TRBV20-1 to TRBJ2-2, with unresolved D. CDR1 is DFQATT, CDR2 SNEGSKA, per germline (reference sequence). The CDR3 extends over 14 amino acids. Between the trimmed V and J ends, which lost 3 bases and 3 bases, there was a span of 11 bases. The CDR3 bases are TGCAGTGCTAGCAAGCTGGACCACACCGGGGAGCTGTTTTTT. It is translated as CSASKLDHTGELFF.

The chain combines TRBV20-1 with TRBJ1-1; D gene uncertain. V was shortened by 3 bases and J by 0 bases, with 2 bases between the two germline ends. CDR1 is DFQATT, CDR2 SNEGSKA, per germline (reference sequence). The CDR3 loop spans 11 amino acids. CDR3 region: CSARVNTEAFF. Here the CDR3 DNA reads TGCAGTGCTAGGGTGAACACTGAAGCTTTCTTT.

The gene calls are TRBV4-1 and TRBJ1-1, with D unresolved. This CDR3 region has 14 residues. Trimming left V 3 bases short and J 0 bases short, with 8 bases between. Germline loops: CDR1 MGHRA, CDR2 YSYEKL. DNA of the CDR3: TGCGCCAGCAGCCAGAGTGTCGTGAACACTGAAGCTTTCTTT. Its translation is CASSQSVVNTEAFF.

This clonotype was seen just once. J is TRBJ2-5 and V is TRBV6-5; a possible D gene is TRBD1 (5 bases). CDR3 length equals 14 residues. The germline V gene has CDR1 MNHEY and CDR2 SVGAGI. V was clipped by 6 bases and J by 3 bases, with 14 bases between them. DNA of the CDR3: TGTGCCAGCAGGACCTACAGGAATAAAGAGACCCAGTACTTC. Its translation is CASRTYRNKETQYF.

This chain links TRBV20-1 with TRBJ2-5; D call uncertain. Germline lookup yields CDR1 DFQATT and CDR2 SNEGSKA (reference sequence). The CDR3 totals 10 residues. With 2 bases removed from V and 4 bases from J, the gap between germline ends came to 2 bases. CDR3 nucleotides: TGCAGTGCTAGAACAGAGACCCAGTACTTC. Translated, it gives CSARTETQYF.

The CDR3 region has the DNA TGTGCCAGCAGCGTAACCCTGGAGAACATTCAGTACTTC. Translation gives CASSVTLENIQYF. V usage is TRBV9 and J usage is TRBJ2-4; unclear D gene. Trimming removed 1 base from V and 7 bases from J, with 9 bases in between. From germline, CDR1 is SGDLS and CDR2 YYNGEE. The CDR3 has 13 residues.

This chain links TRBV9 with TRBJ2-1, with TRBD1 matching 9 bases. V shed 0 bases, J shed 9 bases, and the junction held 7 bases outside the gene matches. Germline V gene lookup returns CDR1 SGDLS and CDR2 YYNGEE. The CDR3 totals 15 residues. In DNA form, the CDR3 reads TGTGCCAGCAGCGTAGAACAGGACAGGGGAGGTGAGCAGTTCTTC. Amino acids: CASSVEQDRGGEQFF.

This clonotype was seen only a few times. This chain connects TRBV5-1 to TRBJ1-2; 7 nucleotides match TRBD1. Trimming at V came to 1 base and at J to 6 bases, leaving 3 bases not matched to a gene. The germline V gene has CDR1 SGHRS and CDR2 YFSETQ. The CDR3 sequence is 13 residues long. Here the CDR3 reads CASSLWQGDGYTF. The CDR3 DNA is TGCGCCAGCAGCTTGTGGCAGGGGGATGGCTACACCTTC.

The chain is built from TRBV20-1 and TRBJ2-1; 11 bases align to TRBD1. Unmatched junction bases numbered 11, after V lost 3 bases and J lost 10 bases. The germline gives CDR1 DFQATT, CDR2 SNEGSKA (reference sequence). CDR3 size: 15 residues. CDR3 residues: CSARSPGQGGREQFF. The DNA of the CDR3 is TGCAGTGCTAGGTCGCCGGGACAGGGGGGAAGGGAGCAGTTCTTC.